This TCR beta chain was captured in a study of shared clonotypes between healthy human individuals. The assay used deep level. Each cell subset's genomic DNA was divided evenly among several immunoSEQ plates. Sequencing used immunoSEQ multiplex PCR; TCRdb keeps in-frame clones, though not all of them. This table has 470,000 or so clones, roughly 80% appearing once. Healthy HIV-negative adults without recent acute infections or vaccinations served as donors. The germline CDR1 and CDR2 sequences are MGHDK and SYGVNS. The V gene end was trimmed by 3 bases and the J gene end by 4 bases; junction bases not matched to a gene: 4. This CDR3 comprises 14 residues.

Sequencing was performed on PBMCs. This clonotype was obtained from a woman aged 40-49 years in good health. Some clones in this sample may be carry-over from other donors' samples. The rearrangement uses TRBV25-1 and TRBJ1-1; TRBD1 matches at 8 bases. The CDR3 here is CASSDTRGLTEAFF. CDR3 nucleotide sequence: TGTGCCAGCAGTGATACCAGGGGGCTCACTGAAGCTTTCTTT. Combining the CDR3 with reference TRBV25-1 and TRBJ1-1 gives the whole variable domain EADIYQTPRYLVIGTGKKITLECSQTMGHDKMYWYQQDPGMELHLIHYSYGVNSTEKGDLSSESTVSRIRTEHFPLTLESARPSHTSQYLCASSDTRGLTEAFFGQGTRLTVV.